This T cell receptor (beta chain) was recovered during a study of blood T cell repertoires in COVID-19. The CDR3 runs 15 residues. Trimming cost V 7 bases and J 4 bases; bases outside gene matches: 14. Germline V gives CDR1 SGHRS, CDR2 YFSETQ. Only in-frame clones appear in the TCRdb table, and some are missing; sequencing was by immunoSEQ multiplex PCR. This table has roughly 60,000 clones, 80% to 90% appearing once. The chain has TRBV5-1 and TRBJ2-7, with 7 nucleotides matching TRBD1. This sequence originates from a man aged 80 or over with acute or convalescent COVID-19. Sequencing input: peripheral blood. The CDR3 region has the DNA TGCGCCAGCTCACCTCGCCGGGACAGCCCTTACGAGCAGTACTTC. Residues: CASSPRRDSPYEQYF.